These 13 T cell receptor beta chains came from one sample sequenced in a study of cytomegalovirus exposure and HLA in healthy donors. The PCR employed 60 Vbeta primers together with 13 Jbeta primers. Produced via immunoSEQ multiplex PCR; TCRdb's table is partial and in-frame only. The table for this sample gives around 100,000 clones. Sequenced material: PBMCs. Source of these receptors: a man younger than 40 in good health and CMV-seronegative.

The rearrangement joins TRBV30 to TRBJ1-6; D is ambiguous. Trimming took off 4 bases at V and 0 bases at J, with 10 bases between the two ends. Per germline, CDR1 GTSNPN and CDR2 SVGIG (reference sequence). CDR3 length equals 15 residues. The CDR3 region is CAWKQESSYNSPLHF. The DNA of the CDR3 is TGTGCCTGGAAGCAAGAAAGCTCCTATAATTCACCCCTCCACTTT.

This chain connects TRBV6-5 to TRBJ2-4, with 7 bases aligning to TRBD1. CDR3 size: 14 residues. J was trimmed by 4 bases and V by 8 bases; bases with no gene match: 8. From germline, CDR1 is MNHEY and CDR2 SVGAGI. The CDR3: CASSNSGQKNIQYF. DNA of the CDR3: TGTGCCAGCTCAAATTCGGGACAGAAAAACATTCAGTACTTC.

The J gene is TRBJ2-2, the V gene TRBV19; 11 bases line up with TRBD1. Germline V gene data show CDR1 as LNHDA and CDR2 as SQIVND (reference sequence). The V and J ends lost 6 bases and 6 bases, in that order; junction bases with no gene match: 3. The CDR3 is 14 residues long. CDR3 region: CASSRDRGSGELFF. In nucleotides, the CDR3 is TGTGCCAGTAGCCGGGACAGGGGGTCCGGGGAGCTGTTTTTT.

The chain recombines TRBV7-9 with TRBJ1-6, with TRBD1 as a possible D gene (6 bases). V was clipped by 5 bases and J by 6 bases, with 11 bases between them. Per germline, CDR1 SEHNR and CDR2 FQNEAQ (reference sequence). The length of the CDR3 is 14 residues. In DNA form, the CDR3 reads TGTGCCAGCAGCCTGGACAGTATTAATTCACCCCTCCACTTT. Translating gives CASSLDSINSPLHF.

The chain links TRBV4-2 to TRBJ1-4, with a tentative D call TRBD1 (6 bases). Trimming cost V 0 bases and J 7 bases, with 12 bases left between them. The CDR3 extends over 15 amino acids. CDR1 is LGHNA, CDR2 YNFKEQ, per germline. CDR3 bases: TGTGCCAGCAGCCAAGATCCACAGGGTGCTGAAAAACTGTTTTTT. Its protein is CASSQDPQGAEKLFF.

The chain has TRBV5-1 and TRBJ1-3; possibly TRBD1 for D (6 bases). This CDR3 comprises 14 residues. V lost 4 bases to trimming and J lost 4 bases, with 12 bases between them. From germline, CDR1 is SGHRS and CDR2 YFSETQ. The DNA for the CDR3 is TGCGCCAGCAGCGGGCAGGGGCTAGGAAACACCATATATTTT. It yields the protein CASSGQGLGNTIYF.

The CDR3 region is CASGPSYNSPLHF. The CDR3, as DNA: TGTGCCAGCGGCCCCTCCTATAATTCACCCCTCCACTTT. The chain employs TRBV27 and TRBJ1-6, with D unresolved. The CDR3 has 13 amino acids. V lost 8 bases to trimming and J lost 0 bases, with 5 bases between them. Germline V gene data show CDR1 as MNHEY and CDR2 as SMNVEV (reference sequence).

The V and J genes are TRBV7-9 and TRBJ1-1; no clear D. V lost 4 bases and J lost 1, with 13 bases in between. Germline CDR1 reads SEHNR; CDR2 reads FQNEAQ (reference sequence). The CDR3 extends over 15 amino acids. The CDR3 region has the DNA TGTGCCAGCAGCTACAGCGGGGTTGGGAACACTGAAGCTTTCTTT. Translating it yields CASSYSGVGNTEAFF.

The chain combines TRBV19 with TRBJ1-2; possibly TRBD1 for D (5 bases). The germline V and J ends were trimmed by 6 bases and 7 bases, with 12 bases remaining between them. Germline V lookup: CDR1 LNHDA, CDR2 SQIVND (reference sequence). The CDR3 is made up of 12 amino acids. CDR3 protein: CASRTDRAGYTF. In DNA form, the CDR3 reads TGTGCCAGTAGAACTGACAGAGCTGGCTACACCTTC. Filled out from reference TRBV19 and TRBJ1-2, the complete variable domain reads DGGITQSPKYLFRKEGQNVTLSCEQNLNHDAMYWYRQDPGQGLRLIYYSQIVNDFQKGDIAEGYSVSREKKESFPLTVTSAQKNPTAFYLCASRTDRAGYTFGSGTRLTVV.

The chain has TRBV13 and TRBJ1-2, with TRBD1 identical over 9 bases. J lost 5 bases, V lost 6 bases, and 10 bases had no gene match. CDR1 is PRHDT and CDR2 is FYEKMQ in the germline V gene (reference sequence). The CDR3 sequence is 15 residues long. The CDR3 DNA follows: TGTGCCAGCAGTCGGACCCGACAGGGGGAATATGGCTACACCTTC. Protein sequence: CASSRTRQGEYGYTF.

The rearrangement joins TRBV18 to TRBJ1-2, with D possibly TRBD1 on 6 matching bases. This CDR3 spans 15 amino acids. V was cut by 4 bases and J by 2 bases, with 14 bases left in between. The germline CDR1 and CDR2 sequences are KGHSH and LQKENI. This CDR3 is CASSQNRQENYGYTF. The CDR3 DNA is TGTGCCAGCTCACAGAACCGACAGGAAAACTATGGCTACACCTTC. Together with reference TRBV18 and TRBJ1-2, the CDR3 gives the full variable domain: NAGVMQNPRHLVRRRGQEARLRCSPMKGHSHVYWYRQLPEEGLKFMVYLQKENIIDESGMPKERFSAEFPKEGPSILRIQQVVRGDSAAYFCASSQNRQENYGYTFGSGTRLTVV.

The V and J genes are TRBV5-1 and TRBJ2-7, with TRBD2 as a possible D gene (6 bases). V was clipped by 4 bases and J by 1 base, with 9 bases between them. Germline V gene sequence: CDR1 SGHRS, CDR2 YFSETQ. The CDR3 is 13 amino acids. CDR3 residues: CASSDGSSYEQYF. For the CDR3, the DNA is TGCGCCAGCAGCGACGGGAGTTCCTACGAGCAGTACTTC.

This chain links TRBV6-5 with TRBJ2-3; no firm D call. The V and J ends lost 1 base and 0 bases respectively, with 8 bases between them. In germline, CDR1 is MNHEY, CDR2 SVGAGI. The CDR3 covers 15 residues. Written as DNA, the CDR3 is TGTGCCAGCAGTTACTACGGGTCAAGCACAGATACGCAGTATTTT. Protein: CASSYYGSSTDTQYF.